This T cell receptor (beta chain) is from a study of metastatic and nonmetastatic thyroid tumors. Whole-study context: The comparison covered peripheral blood and tumor or nodule tissue in malignant and benign thyroid patients.

This clone was detected ten times or more. Antigen: not known. In the authors' methods: For papillary thyroid cancer, a distant-metastasis classifier was constructed from CDR3 differences observed across clinicopathological groups. TCRdb re-clonotyped the PCR reads via MiXCR. TCRdb, rather than the study authors, made the V and J calls. Here the sample spans 34,000 or so clones, about 19% being singletons. The study, taken as a whole, reports: The reported finding was significantly higher TCR beta diversity in malignant thyroid tumors relative to benign nodules, in blood and tumor.

Germline lookup yields CDR1 SQVTM and CDR2 ANQGSEA. V dropped 4 bases and J dropped 8; count of bases not matched to a gene: 11. The CDR3 runs 16 residues. Thyroid surgery had not been preceded by any treatment in any patient. This chain uses TRBV29-1 with TRBJ1-6; 10 bases map to TRBD1. The TCR comes from a female donor with papillary thyroid cancer or a benign thyroid nodule (not recorded which). Some clones in this sample may be carry-over from other donors' samples. Sequencing input: blood. The CDR3 sequence: CSVAYAGTGADSPLHF. CDR3 nucleotide sequence: TGCAGCGTTGCATACGCGGGGACAGGGGCCGATTCACCCCTCCACTTT. The full variable domain, its missing parts supplied by reference TRBV29-1 and TRBJ1-6, is SAVISQKPSRDICQRGTSLTIQCQVDSQVTMMFWYRQQPGQSLTLIATANQGSEATYESGFVIDKFPISRPNLTFSTLTVSNMSPEDSSIYLCSVAYAGTGADSPLHFGNGTRLTVT.